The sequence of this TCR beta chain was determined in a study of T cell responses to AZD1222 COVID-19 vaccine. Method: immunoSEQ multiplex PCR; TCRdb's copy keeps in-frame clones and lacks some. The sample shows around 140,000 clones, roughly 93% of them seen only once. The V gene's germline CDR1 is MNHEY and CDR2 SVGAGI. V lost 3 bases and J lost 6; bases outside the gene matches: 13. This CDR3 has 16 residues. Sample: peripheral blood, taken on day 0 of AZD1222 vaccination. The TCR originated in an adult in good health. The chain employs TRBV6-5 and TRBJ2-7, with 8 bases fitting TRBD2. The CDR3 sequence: CASSYFPAGGRGEQYF. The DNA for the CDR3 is TGTGCCAGCAGTTATTTTCCGGCGGGAGGACGGGGCGAGCAGTACTTC.